This entry lists 27 T cell receptor beta chains sequenced from one sample in a study of long-term antiretroviral therapy in people with HIV (dated by TCRdb to the early 2020s). The immunoSEQ hsTCRB v3.0 assay was used at survey level resolution to sequence the TRB variable region. The table comes from immuneACCESS by way of TCRdb, which keeps in-frame sequences with V and J called. Part of the clones is missing from these tables; in studies checked, under half for an unresolved V gene and the rest for unknown reasons. The sample contains around 30,000 clones, about 85% of them found a single time. Clones ranked in the top ten supply 8.4% of the sample. The sequences come from unsorted PBMCs, collected 3 years after starting antiretroviral therapy. The source of these receptors is a middle-aged man with HIV.

The chain is built from TRBV7-9 and TRBJ1-6; D remains unclear. Germline V gene data show CDR1 as SEHNR and CDR2 as FQNEAQ (reference sequence). V lost 3 bases, J lost 0 bases, and 3 bases lay in between. This CDR3 contains 14 residues. CDR3 DNA: TGTGCCAGCAGCTTCCGCTCCTATAATTCACCCCTCCACTTT. It encodes CASSFRSYNSPLHF.

The chain combines TRBV14 with TRBJ2-7; D is ambiguous. The V gene's germline CDR1 is SGHDN and CDR2 FVKESK. The CDR3 spans 15 residues. V lost 0 bases and J 1 base, leaving 10 bases between the germline ends. The CDR3 DNA reads as TGTGCCAGCAGCCAAGATCGGCACCCGTCCTACGAGCAGTACTTC. It is translated as CASSQDRHPSYEQYF.

J is TRBJ2-5 and V is TRBV2; 7 bases line up with TRBD1. The CDR3 is made up of 15 amino acids. Trimming cost V 1 base and J 2 bases; bases outside gene matches: 4. In germline, CDR1 is SNHLY, CDR2 FYNNEI. CDR3 region: CASSEEQGRQETQYF. The CDR3 DNA sequence: TGTGCCAGCAGTGAAGAACAGGGGCGACAAGAGACCCAGTACTTC.

The rearrangement links TRBV10-3 to TRBJ2-5; the D gene is possibly TRBD2 (6 bases). Germline assignment: CDR1 ENHRY and CDR2 SYGVKD. V was pared by 2 bases and J by 5 bases, with 12 bases between. There are 14 residues in the CDR3. The DNA of the CDR3 is TGTGCCATCAGTGAGGGAGGGTATGGGGAGACCCAGTACTTC. It yields the protein CAISEGGYGETQYF.

The chain has TRBV9 and TRBJ2-2; D is ambiguous. The CDR3 totals 15 residues. Trimming left V 1 base short and J 0 bases short, with 7 bases between. Germline V gives CDR1 SGDLS, CDR2 YYNGEE. Here the CDR3 reads CASSVRTANTGELFF. The CDR3, as DNA: TGTGCCAGCAGCGTACGGACGGCGAACACCGGGGAGCTGTTTTTT. Supplemented by reference TRBV9 and TRBJ2-2, the full variable domain reads DSGVTQTPKHLITATGQRVTLRCSPRSGDLSVYWYQQSLDQGLQFLIQYYNGEERAKGNILERFSAQQFPDLHSELNLSSLELGDSALYFCASSVRTANTGELFFGEGSRLTVL.

The chain couples TRBV4-1 to TRBJ1-1; no definite D call. V gave up 1 base and J gave up 0 bases, with 12 bases separating them. This CDR3 comprises 16 residues. The germline V gene has CDR1 MGHRA and CDR2 YSYEKL. In nucleotides, the CDR3 is TGCGCCAGCAGCCAAGTCCTCGCCCGCATGAACACTGAAGCTTTCTTT. As protein: CASSQVLARMNTEAFF.

This clone was recorded only once. The J gene is TRBJ1-2, the V gene TRBV5-5, with 9 bases that match TRBD1. The germline CDR1 and CDR2 sequences are SGHKS and YYEKEE (reference sequence). V was clipped by 2 bases and J by 4 bases; unmatched bases: 12. The CDR3 spans 17 residues. This CDR3 is CASSFRDRAGNSYGYTF. Here the CDR3 DNA reads TGTGCCAGCAGCTTCCGGGACAGGGCCGGTAATAGCTATGGCTACACCTTC.

The chain couples TRBV6-1 to TRBJ2-2; D unclear. The CDR3 consists of 17 residues. The V gene lost 2 bases and the J gene lost 6 bases, with 19 bases spanning the gap. Germline loops: CDR1 MNHNS, CDR2 SASEGT. DNA of the CDR3: TGTGCCAGCAGTGAATCGGGTACGGGCGAGATCGCCGGGGAGCTGTTTTTT. Its translation: CASSESGTGEIAGELFF.

The V gene is TRBV27, the J gene TRBJ2-3, with TRBD2 as a possible D gene (5 bases). Trimming shortened V by 2 bases and J by 4 bases, and 10 bases separated the two germline ends. This CDR3 contains 14 residues. Germline CDR1 and CDR2: MNHEY and SMNVEV (reference sequence). The CDR3: CASSLIGSADTQYF. The CDR3 DNA sequence: TGTGCCAGCAGTTTAATAGGGAGCGCAGATACGCAGTATTTT.

J is TRBJ1-1 and V is TRBV27, with a weak D call TRBD1 (5 bases). V was cut by 11 bases and J by 6 bases, with 16 bases left in between. Germline V gives CDR1 MNHEY, CDR2 SMNVEV (reference sequence). This CDR3 region has 12 residues. CDR3 protein: CASRGGRAEAFF. CDR3 sequence (DNA): TGTGCCTCACGGGGCGGGAGGGCTGAAGCTTTCTTT.

The sample holds a few counts of this clone. This rearrangement joins TRBV2 to TRBJ2-3, with D possibly TRBD2 on 6 matching bases. V was trimmed by 4 bases and J by 1 base, leaving 12 bases between them. CDR3 length equals 15 residues. Germline values: CDR1 SNHLY, CDR2 FYNNEI. The CDR3 here is CASSAAGIRTDTQYF. CDR3 nucleotides: TGTGCCAGCAGTGCTGCGGGGATACGCACAGATACGCAGTATTTT.

By share, this clone ranks as medium-sized (0.01 to 0.1%). This chain connects TRBV10-1 to TRBJ2-5; a possible D gene is TRBD2 (5 bases). Germline V CDR1 and CDR2: WNHNN, SYGVQD (reference sequence). The CDR3 totals 14 residues. V lost 4 bases to trimming and J lost 0 bases, with 9 bases between them. This CDR3 reads CASSADGNQETQYF. In DNA, the CDR3 is TGCGCCAGCAGTGCCGACGGGAACCAAGAGACCCAGTACTTC.

V gene TRBV19 combines with J gene TRBJ1-2, with a weak D call TRBD1 (6 bases). CDR1 LNHDA and CDR2 SQIVND come from the germline V gene (reference sequence). Trimming took off 8 bases at V and 4 bases at J, with 17 bases between the two ends. The CDR3 length is 14 residues. CDR3 sequence reads: CASASIWTAYGYTF. DNA of the CDR3: TGTGCCAGTGCAAGCATCTGGACAGCCTATGGCTACACCTTC.

The chain uses TRBV12-5 and TRBJ1-4; no clear D gene. The V gene's germline CDR1 is LGHNT and CDR2 FRNRAP. The CDR3 is 17 amino acids. Trimming took 0 bases from V and 4 from J, leaving 15 bases between them. The CDR3: CASGLVLQDGSNEKLFF. CDR3 in DNA: TGTGCTAGTGGTTTGGTACTTCAGGACGGGAGTAATGAAAAACTGTTTTTT.

The chain employs TRBV19 and TRBJ1-1, with no clear D. V shed 8 bases and J shed 1 base, with 17 bases lying between them. The CDR3 spans 15 residues. In germline, CDR1 is LNHDA, CDR2 SQIVND (reference sequence). CDR3 coding DNA: TGTGCCAGTGTCCACCCGAGAAAAGGGAACACTGAAGCTTTCTTT. Encoded protein: CASVHPRKGNTEAFF. Supplemented by reference TRBV19 and TRBJ1-1, the full variable domain reads DGGITQSPKYLFRKEGQNVTLSCEQNLNHDAMYWYRQDPGQGLRLIYYSQIVNDFQKGDIAEGYSVSREKKESFPLTVTSAQKNPTAFYLCASVHPRKGNTEAFFGQGTRLTVV.

The chain combines TRBV9 with TRBJ1-3; D is ambiguous. This CDR3 contains 14 residues. V was clipped by 0 bases and J by 2 bases, with 6 bases between them. The V gene's germline CDR1 is SGDLS and CDR2 YYNGEE. The CDR3 region is CASSVEPPGNTIYF. CDR3 DNA: TGTGCCAGCAGCGTAGAGCCACCTGGAAACACCATATATTTT.

J is TRBJ1-5 and V is TRBV9; TRBD1 might be the D (6 bases). The CDR3 is 15 residues long. Trimming removed 0 bases from V and 5 bases from J, with 12 bases in between. Germline V gives CDR1 SGDLS, CDR2 YYNGEE. The CDR3 protein is CASSVEGGLDQPQHF. The CDR3 DNA sequence: TGTGCCAGCAGCGTAGAGGGGGGGTTGGATCAGCCCCAGCATTTT.

This chain uses TRBV7-2 with TRBJ2-7, with 8 bases lining up with TRBD2. This CDR3 has 14 residues. V shed 3 bases and J 2 bases; nucleotides not matched to a gene: 3. Germline CDR1 reads SGHTA; CDR2 reads FQGNSA. The CDR3 nucleotides read TGTGCCAGCAGCTTTAGCGGGACCACCTACGAGCAGTACTTC. Protein: CASSFSGTTYEQYF.

The CDR3 nucleotides are TGTGCCAGCTCACCAACGGGACTAGCGGGGACAGATACGCAGTATTTT. This encodes CASSPTGLAGTDTQYF. The V call is TRBV18, the J call TRBJ2-3; TRBD2 aligns across 13 bases. This CDR3 region has 16 residues. Germline V gives CDR1 KGHSH, CDR2 LQKENI. The trim removed 2 bases at V and 3 bases at J, leaving 2 bases unmatched.

The gene calls are TRBV4-1 and TRBJ1-3, with D possibly matching TRBD1 (6 bases). Deletions cut 0 bases from V and 2 bases from J, with 8 bases between. The CDR3 spans 15 residues. The germline CDR1 and CDR2 sequences are MGHRA and YSYEKL. The chain's CDR3 is CASSQDRGPGNTIYF. The CDR3 coding sequence is TGCGCCAGCAGCCAAGACAGGGGTCCTGGAAACACCATATATTTT.

In regard to this clone: At one end, the junction sequence differs from germline, possibly due to a read error. The chain uses TRBV6-5 and TRBJ1-1; 7 nucleotides match TRBD1. The CDR3 length is 15 residues. The germline gives CDR1 MNHEY, CDR2 SVGAGI. CDR3 in DNA: TGTGCCAGCAGTTACTCGGTGACAGGGAACGCTGAAGCTTTCTTT. This sequence encodes CASSYSVTGNAEAFF.

This sequence joins TRBV15 and TRBJ2-7; 8 positions agree with TRBD2. This CDR3 has 16 amino acids. The V gene end was trimmed by 0 bases and the J gene end by 3 bases; junction bases not matched to a gene: 7. Germline V gene lookup returns CDR1 LNHNV and CDR2 YYDKDF (reference sequence). CDR3 DNA: TGTGCCACCAGCAGAGAGGAGCGGGAGTCCGTCTACGAGCAGTACTTC. Amino acids: CATSREERESVYEQYF. Drawing the rest from reference TRBV15 and TRBJ2-7, the complete variable domain is DAMVIQNPRYQVTQFGKPVTLSCSQTLNHNVMYWYQQKSSQAPKLLFHYYDKDFNNEADTPDNFQSRRPNTSFCFLDIRSPGLGDTAMYLCATSREERESVYEQYFGPGTRLTVT.

This sequence joins TRBV4-1 and TRBJ2-7; D possibly uses TRBD1 or TRBD2 (5 bases each). V was pared by 1 base and J by 0 bases, with 13 bases between. The CDR3 loop spans 16 amino acids. Germline-derived CDR1 and CDR2 are MGHRA and YSYEKL. The DNA for the CDR3 is TGCGCCAGCAGCCAAGCCCTAGGGGAGCCCTCCTACGAGCAGTACTTC. Protein sequence: CASSQALGEPSYEQYF.

The CDR3 nucleotides read TGTGCCAGCAGCTTGCAGCTACTGGGTACGCAGTATTTT. Translation: CASSLQLLGTQYF. The rearrangement links TRBV5-6 to TRBJ2-3; D ambiguous. The germline CDR1 and CDR2 sequences are SGHDT and YYEEEE. The CDR3 extends over 13 amino acids. The germline V and J ends were trimmed by 1 base and 8 bases, with 11 bases remaining between them.

The rearrangement links TRBV5-4 to TRBJ1-5; 8 nucleotides align to TRBD1. With 3 bases clipped from V and 6 bases from J, the junction kept 2 bases outside the gene matches. CDR1 and CDR2 from the germline V gene are SGHNT and YYREEE (reference sequence). The CDR3 spans 13 residues. The chain's CDR3 is CASSSQGAQPQHF. Here the CDR3 DNA reads TGTGCCAGCAGCTCTCAGGGGGCTCAGCCCCAGCATTTT.

The gene calls are TRBV6-1 and TRBJ2-2, with 10 nucleotides matching TRBD1. The CDR3 has 15 residues. With 6 bases clipped from V and 5 bases from J, the junction kept 6 bases outside the gene matches. Germline V gene lookup returns CDR1 MNHNS and CDR2 SASEGT. Written as DNA, the CDR3 is TGTGCCAGCAGCGGGACAGGGGTTATAACCGGGGAGCTGTTTTTT. Translation gives CASSGTGVITGELFF.

The V gene is TRBV12-5, the J gene TRBJ2-1; no clear D gene. CDR3 length: 15 residues. V was shortened by 4 bases and J by 6 bases, with 16 bases between the two germline ends. Germline V gives CDR1 LGHNT, CDR2 FRNRAP. The CDR3 DNA follows: TGTGCTAGTGGTTACTCTCGGGCCGTCGGCAATGAGCAGTTCTTC. As protein: CASGYSRAVGNEQFF.